This T cell receptor beta chain came from a study of tumor and adjacent non-tumor tissue in lung cancer. The CDR3 sequence is 13 residues long. Germline-derived CDR1 and CDR2 are SGHRS and YFSETQ. Concerning this clonotype itself: The junction and the germline gene differ at one end; a read error may be behind it.

A modified ARM-PCR protocol with three rounds of nested PCR amplified TCRbeta. TCRdb independently ran MiXCR on the multiplex PCR reads; one entry per CDR3 protein. The sample includes more than 120,000 distinct CDR3 sequences, around 65% of them seen just once. This sample's RNA came from whole unsorted tissue. Material for sequencing was lung tumor tissue. The receptor comes from a man aged 55 to 70 with small cell lung cancer. This sequence joins TRBV5-1 and TRBJ1-4; D remains ambiguous. The CDR3 coding sequence is TGCGCCAGCAGCGGGGATAGGGTTGGTAAACCGTTTTTT. As protein: CASSGDRVGKPFF.